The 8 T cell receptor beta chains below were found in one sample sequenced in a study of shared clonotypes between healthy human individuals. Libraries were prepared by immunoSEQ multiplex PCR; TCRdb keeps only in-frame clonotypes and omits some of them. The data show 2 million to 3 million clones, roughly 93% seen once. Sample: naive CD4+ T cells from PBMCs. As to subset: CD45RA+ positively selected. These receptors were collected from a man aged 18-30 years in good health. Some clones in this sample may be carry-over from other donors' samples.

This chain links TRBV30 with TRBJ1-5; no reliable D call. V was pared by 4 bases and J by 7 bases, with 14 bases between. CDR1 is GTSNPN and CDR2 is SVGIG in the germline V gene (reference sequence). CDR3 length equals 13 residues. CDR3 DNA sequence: TGTGCCTGGAATCGCGGCCCGGACCAGCCCCAGCATTTT. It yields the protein CAWNRGPDQPQHF.

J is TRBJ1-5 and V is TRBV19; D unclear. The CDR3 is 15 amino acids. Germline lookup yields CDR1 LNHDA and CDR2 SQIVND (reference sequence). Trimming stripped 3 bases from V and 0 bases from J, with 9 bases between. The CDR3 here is CASSMMGYSNQPQHF. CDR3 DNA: TGTGCCAGTAGTATGATGGGATATAGCAATCAGCCCCAGCATTTT.

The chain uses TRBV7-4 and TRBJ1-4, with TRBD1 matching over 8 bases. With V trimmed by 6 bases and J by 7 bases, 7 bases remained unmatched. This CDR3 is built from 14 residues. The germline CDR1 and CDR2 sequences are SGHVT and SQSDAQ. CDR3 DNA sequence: TGTGCCAGCAGGACCCAGGACAGGGCTGAAAAACTGTTTTTT. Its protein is CASRTQDRAEKLFF.

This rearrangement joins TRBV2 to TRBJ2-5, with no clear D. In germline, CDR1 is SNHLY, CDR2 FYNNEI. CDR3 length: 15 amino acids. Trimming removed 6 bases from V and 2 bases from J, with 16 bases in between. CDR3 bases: TGTGCCAGCAGCGCAGACTGGGGTATACAAGAGACCCAGTACTTC. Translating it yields CASSADWGIQETQYF. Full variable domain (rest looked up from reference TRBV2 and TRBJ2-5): EPEVTQTPSHQVTQMGQEVILRCVPISNHLYFYWYRQILGQKVEFLVSFYNNEISEKSEIFDDQFSVERPDGSNFTLKIRSTKLEDSAMYFCASSADWGIQETQYFGPGTRLLVL.

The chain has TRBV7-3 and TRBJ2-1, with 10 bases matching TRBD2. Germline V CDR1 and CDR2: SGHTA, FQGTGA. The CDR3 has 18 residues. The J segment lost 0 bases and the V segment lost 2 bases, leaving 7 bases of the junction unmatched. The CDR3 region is CASSLDPSGSLSYNEQFF. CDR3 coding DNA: TGTGCCAGCAGCTTAGATCCTAGCGGGAGCCTCTCCTACAATGAGCAGTTCTTC.

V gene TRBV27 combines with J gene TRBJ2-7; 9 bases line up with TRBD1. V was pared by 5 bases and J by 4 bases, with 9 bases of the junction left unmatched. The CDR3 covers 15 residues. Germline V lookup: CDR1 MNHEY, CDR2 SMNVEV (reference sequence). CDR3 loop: CASSPTGQGRYEQYF. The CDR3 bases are TGTGCCAGCAGTCCCACGGGACAGGGAAGATACGAGCAGTACTTC.

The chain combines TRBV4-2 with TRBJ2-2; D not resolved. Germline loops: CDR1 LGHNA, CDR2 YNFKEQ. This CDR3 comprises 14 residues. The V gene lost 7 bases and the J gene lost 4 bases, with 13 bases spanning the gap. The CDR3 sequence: CASTERPLTGELFF. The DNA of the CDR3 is TGTGCCAGCACTGAACGCCCCCTCACCGGGGAGCTGTTTTTT.

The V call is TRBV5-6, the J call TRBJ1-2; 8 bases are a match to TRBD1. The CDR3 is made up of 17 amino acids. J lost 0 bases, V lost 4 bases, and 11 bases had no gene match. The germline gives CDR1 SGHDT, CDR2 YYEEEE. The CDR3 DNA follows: TGTGCCAGCAGCCCGCGACAGGGGAGGGGAACTAACTATGGCTACACCTTC. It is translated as CASSPRQGRGTNYGYTF.